This T cell receptor (beta chain) was captured by sequencing in a study of blood T cell repertoires in COVID-19. Study-level information: Material from acute and convalescent COVID-19 was sourced from the United States, Italy and Spain.

The CDR3 runs 13 residues. The germline gives CDR1 MDHEN, CDR2 SYDVKM. V lost 5 bases and J 5 bases, leaving 12 bases between the germline ends. Per the original data handling: Nucleated cell number was recorded as an estimate derived from reference gene primer amplification. Data came from immunoSEQ multiplex PCR; TCRdb stores just in-frame clones and leaves some out. That table supplies the V and J calls and clone size; D and trimming were determined from the DNA. Of some 270,000 clones in the sample, 80% to 90% were seen once. The chain combines TRBV28 with TRBJ1-1; D gene ambiguous. This TCR derives from a woman in her fifties or sixties who had been exposed to COVID-19. Material for sequencing was PBMCs or T cells enriched from blood (not recorded which). In nucleotides, the CDR3 is TGTGCCAGCAGTCCCTCGGTCGGGACTGAAGCTTTCTTT. It specifies CASSPSVGTEAFF.